This TCR beta chain was found in a study of blood T cell repertoires in COVID-19 (dated by TCRdb to 2018 to 2021). Regarding the complete study: Samples covering the acute and convalescent phases of COVID-19 were provided by collaborators in the United States, Italy and Spain. The repertoires were released in a freely available public database intended as a resource for research on the immune response to SARS-CoV-2. HLA class I and class II types, where available, came from metadata supplied by the sample provider rather than from assay-based typing. The sample metadata nearly always contained a de-identified subject ID, COVID-19 status, age in years and sex. The dataset comprised deeply sampled blood TCRbeta repertoires from subjects exposed to, actively infected with, or recovered from COVID-19. The material from the prospective study consisted of cDNA or gDNA derived from T cells, B-cell-depleted T cells, or PBMCs. Samples came from the ongoing ImmuneRACE study (first 160 participants) plus 1,254 subjects from 6 global collaborators. Broad study findings and their caveats: How much clinical and demographic metadata was included differed by source and by participant, and the metadata was provided uncurated.

TCRbeta CDR3 regions were amplified from genomic DNA using the immunoSEQ Assay, a bias-controlled multiplex PCR. On the authors' methods: Within the assay, amplification of reference gene primers was used to estimate how many nucleated cells each sample contained. To quantify the absolute abundance of each unique TCRbeta CDR3 rearrangement, sequence reads were collapsed and filtered. For each sample, productive Simpson clonality was calculated by taking the square root of Simpson's diversity index across productive rearrangements. TCRdb took this table from immuneACCESS and kept in-frame rearrangements with V and J called. Such tables lack part of the clones; where checked against another copy, unresolved V genes explain under half of the gap, and the rest is unexplained. The V and J calls and clone size are taken from that table; D and trimming were inferred from the DNA. This sample comprises tens of thousands of clones, about 91% of them detected only once. Less than 6% of the sample is held by the ten biggest clonotypes.

After removal of 2 bases from V and 4 bases from J, the junction retains 5 bases not matched to a gene. Measured from the cysteine to the phenylalanine, the CDR3 is 16 residues long. The sequence is cut down to CDR3 DNA, 48 bases in frame from base 1. In the germline V gene, CDR1 corresponds to MGHRA and CDR2 to YSYEKL. About this clone itself: The clone's antigen remains unknown. Per-base qualities were not stored, and no clone one base away is much larger.

Collaborating institutions collected whole blood in K2EDTA tubes following their own protocols. For TCRbeta analysis, collaborators shipped samples as frozen whole blood, isolated PBMCs, or DNA extracted from either of those sample types. Recombination connected TRBV4-1 to TRBJ2-1, and 10 junction bases match TRBD2. Sequenced input: peripheral blood. This clonotype was obtained from a woman at least 80 years old with acute or convalescent COVID-19. CDR3 region: CASSQTSGGAYNEQFF. The DNA reads as follows: TGCGCCAGCAGCCAAACGAGCGGGGGGGCTTACAATGAGCAGTTCTTC.